This T cell receptor beta chain was found in a study of Ad26.COV2.S vaccination and SARS-CoV-2 variants. Stated treatment: over 15 received Ad26.COV2.S at low or high dose, single or two shots; 5 received placebo; per-sample allocation not given. After the first vaccine or placebo injection, samples were drawn on day 63. Germline loops: CDR1 LNHDA, CDR2 SQIVND (reference sequence). V gave up 5 bases and J gave up 1 base, with 12 bases separating them. The CDR3 is made up of 15 amino acids. Some clones are missing from TCRdb's copy, which holds only in-frame ones; the method was immunoSEQ multiplex PCR. The sample consists of around 450,000 clones, 80% to 90% of them appearing once.

Sample: peripheral blood, taken in a trial of Ad26.COV2.S vaccine versus placebo. This clonotype originated in a person aged 18 to 65 who received the Ad26.COV2.S COVID-19 vaccine or a placebo. J is TRBJ1-5 and V is TRBV19; D is undetermined. CDR3 sequence: CASSPEGESNQPQHF. Here the CDR3 DNA reads TGTGCCAGTAGTCCCGAAGGCGAGAGCAATCAGCCCCAGCATTTT.